This T cell receptor (beta chain) was recorded in a study of blood T cell repertoires in COVID-19. As for the study in general: Italy, Spain and the United States were the sources of the convalescent and acute COVID-19 samples. PBMCs, B-cell-depleted T cells, or T cells provided the cDNA or gDNA that made up the material.

Trimming took off 0 bases at V and 1 base at J, with 15 bases between the two ends. The CDR3 has 17 residues. Germline CDR1 SGHDN, CDR2 FVKESK. This clone was counted only a few times. Original data processing: Estimated nucleated cell counts came from reference gene primer amplification. Profiled with immunoSEQ multiplex PCR; TCRdb holds only in-frame clones, not every one. The V and J calls and clone size were taken over from that table, and D and trimming were inferred from the DNA. The sample records 200,000 to 250,000 clones, under 90% being singletons. Participants were aged roughly 18 to 90 years, lived in under 25 US areas, and enrolled virtually.

Sequencing was performed on PBMCs or T cells enriched from blood (not recorded which). The genes are TRBV14 and TRBJ1-1; D may be TRBD1 (6 bases). The receptor comes from a woman aged 60-75 years who had recovered from COVID-19. CDR3 region: CASSQDRSTGKNTEAFF. The CDR3 DNA is TGTGCCAGCAGCCAAGATCGGTCCACAGGGAAGAACACTGAAGCTTTCTTT.